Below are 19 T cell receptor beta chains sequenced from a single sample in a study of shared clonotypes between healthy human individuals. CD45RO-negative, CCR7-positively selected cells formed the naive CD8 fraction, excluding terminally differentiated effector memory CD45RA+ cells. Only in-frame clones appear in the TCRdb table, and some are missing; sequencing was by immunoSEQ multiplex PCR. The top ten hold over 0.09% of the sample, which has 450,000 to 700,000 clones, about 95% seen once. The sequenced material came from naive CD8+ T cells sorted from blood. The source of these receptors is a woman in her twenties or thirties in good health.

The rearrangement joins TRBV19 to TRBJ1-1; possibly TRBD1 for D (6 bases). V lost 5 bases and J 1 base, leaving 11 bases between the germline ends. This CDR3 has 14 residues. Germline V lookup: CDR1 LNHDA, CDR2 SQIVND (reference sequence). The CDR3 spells CASSPLDRNTEAFF. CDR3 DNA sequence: TGTGCCAGTAGTCCCTTGGACAGGAACACTGAAGCTTTCTTT.

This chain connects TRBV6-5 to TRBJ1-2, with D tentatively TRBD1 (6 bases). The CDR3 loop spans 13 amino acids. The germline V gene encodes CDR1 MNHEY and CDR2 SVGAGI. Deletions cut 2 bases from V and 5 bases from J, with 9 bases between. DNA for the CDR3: TGTGCCAGCAGTTACGGGACAACTTATGGCTACACCTTC. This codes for CASSYGTTYGYTF.

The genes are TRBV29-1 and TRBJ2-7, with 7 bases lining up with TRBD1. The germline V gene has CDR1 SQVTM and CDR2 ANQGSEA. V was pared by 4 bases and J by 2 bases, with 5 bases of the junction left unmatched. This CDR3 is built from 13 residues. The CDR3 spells CSVVGQTPYEQYF. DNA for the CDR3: TGCAGCGTTGTGGGACAGACTCCCTACGAGCAGTACTTC.

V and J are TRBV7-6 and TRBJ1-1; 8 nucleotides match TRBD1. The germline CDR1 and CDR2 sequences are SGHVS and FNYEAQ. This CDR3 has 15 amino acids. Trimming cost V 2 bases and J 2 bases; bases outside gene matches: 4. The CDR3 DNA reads TGTGCCAGCAGCTTAACGACAGGGGAAAACACTGAAGCTTTCTTT. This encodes CASSLTTGENTEAFF.

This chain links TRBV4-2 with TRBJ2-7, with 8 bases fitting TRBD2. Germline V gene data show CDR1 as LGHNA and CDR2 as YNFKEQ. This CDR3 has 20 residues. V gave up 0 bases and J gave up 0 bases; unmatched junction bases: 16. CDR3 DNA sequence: TGTGCCAGCAGCCAAGATTATGGGGCAGGGGTAGCGGGGCCCTCCTACGAGCAGTACTTC. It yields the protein CASSQDYGAGVAGPSYEQYF.

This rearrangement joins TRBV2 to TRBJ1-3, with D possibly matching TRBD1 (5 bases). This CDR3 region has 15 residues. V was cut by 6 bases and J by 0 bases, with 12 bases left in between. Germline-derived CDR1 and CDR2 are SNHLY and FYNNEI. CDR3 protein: CASRGGTGSGNTIYF. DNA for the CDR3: TGTGCCAGCAGGGGGGGAACAGGCTCTGGAAACACCATATATTTT.

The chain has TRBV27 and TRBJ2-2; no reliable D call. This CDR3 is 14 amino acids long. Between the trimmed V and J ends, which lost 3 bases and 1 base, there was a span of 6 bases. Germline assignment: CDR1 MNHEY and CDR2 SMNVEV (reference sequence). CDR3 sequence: CASSFSRNTGELFF. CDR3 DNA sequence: TGTGCCAGCAGTTTTAGCAGGAACACCGGGGAGCTGTTTTTT.

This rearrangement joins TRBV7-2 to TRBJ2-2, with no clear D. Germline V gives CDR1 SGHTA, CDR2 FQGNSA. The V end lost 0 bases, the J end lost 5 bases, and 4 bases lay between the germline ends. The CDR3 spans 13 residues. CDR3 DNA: TGTGCCAGCAGCTTAGCAGGAACCGGGGAGCTGTTTTTT. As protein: CASSLAGTGELFF.

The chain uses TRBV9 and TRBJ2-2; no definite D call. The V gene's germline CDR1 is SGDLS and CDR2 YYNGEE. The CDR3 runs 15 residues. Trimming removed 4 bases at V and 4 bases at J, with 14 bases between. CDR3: CASSSWEGPTGELFF. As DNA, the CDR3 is TGTGCCAGCAGCTCTTGGGAAGGGCCCACCGGGGAGCTGTTTTTT.

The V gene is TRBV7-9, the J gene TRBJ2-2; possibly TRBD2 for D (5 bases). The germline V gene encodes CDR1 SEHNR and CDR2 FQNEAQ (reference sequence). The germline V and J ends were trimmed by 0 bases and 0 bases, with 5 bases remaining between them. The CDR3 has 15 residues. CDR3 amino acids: CASSLATTNTGELFF. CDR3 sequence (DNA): TGTGCCAGCAGCTTAGCGACTACGAACACCGGGGAGCTGTTTTTT.

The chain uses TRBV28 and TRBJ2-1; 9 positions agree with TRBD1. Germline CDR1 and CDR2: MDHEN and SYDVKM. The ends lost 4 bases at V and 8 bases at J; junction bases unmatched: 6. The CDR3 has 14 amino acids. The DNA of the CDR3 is TGTGCCAGCAGTTGGAATACAGGGGGCGATGAGCAGTTCTTC. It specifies CASSWNTGGDEQFF. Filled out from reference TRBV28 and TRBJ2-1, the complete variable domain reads DVKVTQSSRYLVKRTGEKVFLECVQDMDHENMFWYRQDPGLGLRLIYFSYDVKMKEKGDIPEGYSVSREKKERFSLILESASTNQTSMYLCASSWNTGGDEQFFGPGTRLTVL.

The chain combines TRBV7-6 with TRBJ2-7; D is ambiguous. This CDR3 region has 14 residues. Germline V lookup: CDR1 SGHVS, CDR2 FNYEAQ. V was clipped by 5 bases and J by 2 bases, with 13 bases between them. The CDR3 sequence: CASSPFQVTYEQYF. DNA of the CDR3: TGTGCCAGCAGCCCCTTCCAGGTAACCTACGAGCAGTACTTC. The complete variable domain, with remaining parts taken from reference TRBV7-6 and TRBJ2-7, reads GAGVSQSPRYKVTKRGQDVALRCDPISGHVSLYWYRQALGQGPEFLTYFNYEAQQDKSGLPNDRFSAERPEGSISTLTIQRTEQRDSAMYRCASSPFQVTYEQYFGPGTRLTVT.

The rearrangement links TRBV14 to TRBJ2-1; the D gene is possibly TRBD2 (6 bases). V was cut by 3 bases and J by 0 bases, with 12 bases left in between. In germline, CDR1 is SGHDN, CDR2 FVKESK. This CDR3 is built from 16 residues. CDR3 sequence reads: CASSQFSGSSYNEQFF. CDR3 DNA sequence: TGTGCCAGCAGCCAGTTTAGCGGAAGCTCCTACAATGAGCAGTTCTTC. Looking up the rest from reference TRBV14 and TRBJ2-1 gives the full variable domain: EAGVTQFPSHSVIEKGQTVTLRCDPISGHDNLYWYRRVMGKEIKFLLHFVKESKQDESGMPNNRFLAERTGGTYSTLKVQPAELEDSGVYFCASSQFSGSSYNEQFFGPGTRLTVL.

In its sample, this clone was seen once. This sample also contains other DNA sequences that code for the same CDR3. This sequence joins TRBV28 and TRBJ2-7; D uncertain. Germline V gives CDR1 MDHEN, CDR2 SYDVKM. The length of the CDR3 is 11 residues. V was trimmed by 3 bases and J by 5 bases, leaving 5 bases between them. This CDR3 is CASSFGNEQYF. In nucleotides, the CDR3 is TGTGCCAGCAGTTTCGGAAACGAGCAGTACTTC.

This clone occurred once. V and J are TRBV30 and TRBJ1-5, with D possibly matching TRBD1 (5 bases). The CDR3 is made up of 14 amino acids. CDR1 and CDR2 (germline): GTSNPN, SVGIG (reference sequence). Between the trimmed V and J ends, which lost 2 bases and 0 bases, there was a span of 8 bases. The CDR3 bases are TGTGCCTGGAGTTGGACACTTAGCAATCAGCCCCAGCATTTT. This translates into CAWSWTLSNQPQHF. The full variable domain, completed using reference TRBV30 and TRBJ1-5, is SQTIHQWPATLVQPVGSPLSLECTVEGTSNPNLYWYRQAAGRGLQLLFYSVGIGQISSEVPQNLSASRPQDRQFILSSKKLLLSDSGFYLCAWSWTLSNQPQHFGDGTRLSIL.

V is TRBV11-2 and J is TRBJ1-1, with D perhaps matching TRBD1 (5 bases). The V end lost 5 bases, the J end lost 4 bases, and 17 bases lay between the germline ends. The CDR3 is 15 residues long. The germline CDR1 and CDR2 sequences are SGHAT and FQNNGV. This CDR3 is CASSAPGGDGTEAFF. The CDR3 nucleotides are TGTGCCAGCAGCGCCCCGGGAGGGGACGGCACTGAAGCTTTCTTT.

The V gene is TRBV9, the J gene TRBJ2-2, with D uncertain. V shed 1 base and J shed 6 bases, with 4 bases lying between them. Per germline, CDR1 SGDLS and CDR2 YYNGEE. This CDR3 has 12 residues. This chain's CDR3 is CASSVHPGELFF. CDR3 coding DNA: TGTGCCAGCAGCGTACACCCCGGGGAGCTGTTTTTT.

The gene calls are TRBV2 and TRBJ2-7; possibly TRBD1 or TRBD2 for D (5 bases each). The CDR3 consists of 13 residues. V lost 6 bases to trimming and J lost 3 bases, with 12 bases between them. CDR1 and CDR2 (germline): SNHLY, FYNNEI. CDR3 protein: CASSEGSLYEQYF. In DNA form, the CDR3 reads TGTGCCAGCAGCGAGGGGTCTCTCTACGAGCAGTACTTC.

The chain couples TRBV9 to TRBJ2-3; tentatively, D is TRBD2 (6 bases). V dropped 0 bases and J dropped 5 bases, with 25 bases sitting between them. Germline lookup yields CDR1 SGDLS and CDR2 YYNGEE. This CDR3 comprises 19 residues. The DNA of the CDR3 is TGTGCCAGCAGCGTAGCGGAAAGGGGAGGACCACGTCAAGGAGATACGCAGTATTTT. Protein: CASSVAERGGPRQGDTQYF.